The 7 T cell receptor beta chains in this list originate from one sample, sequenced in a study of T cells in Graves' hyperthyroidism and ophthalmopathy (dated by TCRdb to the late 2010s). The receptor library was made with multiplex PCR. The data were produced on an Illumina HiSeq 2000. The TCR beta CDR3 regions were amplified from the RNA transcripts. The first round of RT-PCR for the TCR CDR3 was performed with the HTBI primer set and the Qiagen OneStep RT-PCR kit. Using fastp trimming at Q25 and MiXCR clonotype assembly, TCRdb reanalyzed the public sequencing data and kept in-frame beta chains. Entries are consolidated by CDR3 protein sequence, retaining the most common genes and DNA. This sample is represented by more than 350,000 distinct CDR3 sequences; approximately 16% of them were singletons. The biggest ten clones account for around 20% of the sample. Material for sequencing was blood. The source of these receptors is a woman aged 55-70 years with Graves' ophthalmopathy.

There are many counts of this clonotype. The V call is TRBV18, the J call TRBJ2-7; D perhaps matches TRBD1 (6 bases). This CDR3 contains 13 residues. Germline V gene lookup returns CDR1 KGHSH and CDR2 LQKENI. Trimming shortened V by 6 bases and J by 7 bases, and 16 bases separated the two germline ends. The CDR3: CASSPDRGGEQYF. In DNA, the CDR3 is TGTGCCAGCTCCCCGGACCGAGGGGGAGAGCAGTACTTC.

This clonotype was counted many times. The gene calls are TRBV2 and TRBJ2-2; 7 nucleotides align to TRBD1. The CDR3 loop spans 15 amino acids. The junction had 3 bases not matched to a gene; V was cut back by 5 bases and J by 0 bases. Germline lookup yields CDR1 SNHLY and CDR2 FYNNEI. CDR3 sequence reads: CASSRQGPNTGELFF. CDR3 sequence (DNA): TGTGCCAGCAGTCGACAGGGTCCGAACACCGGGGAGCTGTTTTTT.

This clonotype showed up many times. V gene TRBV5-1 combines with J gene TRBJ2-3; the match to TRBD2 covers 8 bases. Germline CDR1 reads SGHRS; CDR2 reads YFSETQ. This CDR3 is built from 17 residues. J was trimmed by 0 bases and V by 2 bases; bases with no gene match: 8. The CDR3 DNA sequence: TGCGCCAGCAGCTTAGTATTAGCGGGACCGAGCACAGATACGCAGTATTTT. It encodes CASSLVLAGPSTDTQYF.

This clonotype was detected many times. V usage is TRBV6-1 and J usage is TRBJ2-3; unclear D gene. The CDR3 contains 14 residues. V gave up 1 base and J gave up 0 bases, with 5 bases separating them. Germline-derived CDR1 and CDR2 are MNHNS and SASEGT. CDR3 loop: CASSEEWSTDTQYF. DNA of the CDR3: TGTGCCAGCAGTGAAGAATGGAGCACAGATACGCAGTATTTT.

This clonotype occurred many times. V usage is TRBV29-1 and J usage is TRBJ2-7, with 15 nucleotides matching TRBD2. The CDR3 has 14 amino acids. With V trimmed by 3 bases and J by 6 bases, 3 bases remained unmatched. CDR1 SQVTM and CDR2 ANQGSEA come from the germline V gene. In DNA form, the CDR3 reads TGCAGCGTTGAGTCGGGACTAGCGGGAGGCGAGCAGTACTTC. This translates into CSVESGLAGGEQYF.

The V and J genes are TRBV12-3 or TRBV12-4 and TRBJ1-3; no clear D gene. The germline V and J ends were trimmed by 7 bases and 4 bases, with 11 bases remaining between them. This CDR3 spans 13 amino acids. Here the CDR3 reads CASTPRWGNTIYF. As DNA, the CDR3 is TGTGCCAGCACCCCCAGGTGGGGAAACACCATATATTTT.

This clonotype came up many times. The gene calls are TRBV19 and TRBJ1-5, with 10 bases aligning to TRBD1. The trim removed 4 bases at V and 2 bases at J, leaving 5 bases unmatched. Germline CDR1 is LNHDA and CDR2 is SQIVND (reference sequence). There are 16 residues in the CDR3. CDR3: CASSTTGTGGNQPQHF. The CDR3 DNA sequence: TGTGCCAGTAGTACCACCGGGACAGGGGGCAATCAGCCCCAGCATTTT.